Following are 29 T cell receptor beta chains from one sample sequenced in a study of T-cell reconstitution after alpha-beta-depleted transplantation in children. Unique molecular identifiers were used in preparing the TCRbeta library. TCRdb ran MiXCR on the PCR reads and lists one entry per CDR3 protein. The repertoire holds hundreds of thousands of distinct CDR3 sequences, with around 17% as singletons. The material was PBMCs from the stem cell graft donor, obtained from the stem cell graft. These receptors originate from a human donor who donated a stem cell graft to a child with acute lymphoblastic leukemia.

This clonotype occurred many times. In DNA form, the CDR3 reads TGTGCCACCAGCAGAGCGACAGATACGCAGTATTTT. Its protein product is CATSRATDTQYF. The rearrangement joins TRBV15 to TRBJ2-3; unclear D gene. The CDR3 runs to 12 residues. The germline V and J ends were trimmed by 1 base and 3 bases, with 2 bases remaining between them. Germline V gives CDR1 LNHNV, CDR2 YYDKDF (reference sequence). Complete variable domain (other parts from reference TRBV15 and TRBJ2-3): DAMVIQNPRYQVTQFGKPVTLSCSQTLNHNVMYWYQQKSSQAPKLLFHYYDKDFNNEADTPDNFQSRRPNTSFCFLDIRSPGLGDTAMYLCATSRATDTQYFGPGTRLTVL.

The chain combines TRBV7-9 with TRBJ2-3; D not resolved. From germline, CDR1 is SEHNR and CDR2 FQNEAQ (reference sequence). V shed 1 base and J shed 6 bases, with 11 bases lying between them. The CDR3 length is 14 residues. The CDR3 region is CASSLEDRGDTQYF. For the CDR3, the DNA is TGTGCCAGCAGCTTAGAGGACCGAGGCGATACGCAGTATTTT.

The chain links TRBV10-2 to TRBJ2-7, with D possibly matching TRBD2 (6 bases). Trimming removed 7 bases at V and 4 bases at J, with 14 bases between. Germline CDR1 WSHSY, CDR2 SAAADI. CDR3 length equals 13 residues. This CDR3 is CASMARLEYEQYF. CDR3 sequence (DNA): TGCGCCAGCATGGCCCGACTAGAGTACGAGCAGTACTTC.

The V and J genes are TRBV7-2 and TRBJ2-7; tentatively, D is TRBD1 or TRBD2 (5 bases each). Germline V gene sequence: CDR1 SGHTA, CDR2 FQGNSA. The CDR3 loop spans 13 amino acids. With 5 bases removed from V and 4 bases from J, the gap between germline ends came to 12 bases. CDR3 loop: CASSGKGTYEQYF. DNA of the CDR3: TGTGCCAGCAGCGGAAAGGGGACGTACGAGCAGTACTTC.

This clonotype was detected a few times. This chain connects TRBV12-3 or TRBV12-4 to TRBJ1-2; possible D gene TRBD1, 5 bases. The V and J ends lost 7 bases and 1 base respectively, with 10 bases between them. The CDR3 loop spans 13 amino acids. As DNA, the CDR3 is TGTGCCAGCAACAAACAGGTTAACTATGGCTACACCTTC. Translating it yields CASNKQVNYGYTF.

The chain joins TRBV20-1 to TRBJ2-1; D unresolved. This CDR3 has 14 amino acids. V lost 8 bases to trimming and J lost 6 bases, with 20 bases between them. From germline, CDR1 is DFQATT and CDR2 SNEGSKA (reference sequence). The CDR3 sequence is CSPSSLGPVNEQFF. CDR3 DNA: TGCAGTCCCTCAAGTCTAGGCCCCGTCAATGAGCAGTTCTTC.

The chain recombines TRBV29-1 with TRBJ2-1; a possible D gene is TRBD1 (6 bases). The germline V gene has CDR1 SQVTM and CDR2 ANQGSEA. Trimming cost V 3 bases and J 2 bases, with 8 bases left between them. This CDR3 comprises 13 residues. DNA for the CDR3: TGCAGCGTTGAGGCAGGGGCCTACAATGAGCAGTTCTTC. Residues: CSVEAGAYNEQFF.

The sample holds a few counts of this clonotype. The chain employs TRBV7-9 and TRBJ1-2, with 8 nucleotides matching TRBD1. Trimming took 4 bases from V and 8 from J; bases not matched to a gene: 15. CDR3 length: 16 amino acids. Per germline, CDR1 SEHNR and CDR2 FQNEAQ (reference sequence). CDR3 residues: CASSSSTGEMVWGYTF. The DNA for the CDR3 is TGTGCCAGCAGCTCGTCGACAGGGGAGATGGTCTGGGGCTACACCTTC.

This clonotype was picked up a small number of times. The V and J genes are TRBV5-1 and TRBJ2-1; 9 bases are a match to TRBD2. CDR1 is SGHRS, CDR2 YFSETQ, per germline. This CDR3 spans 17 amino acids. V was clipped by 3 bases and J by 4 bases; unmatched bases: 11. The CDR3 region has the DNA TGCGCCAGCAGCTCCCGGCAACTAGCGGGTGCATACAATGAGCAGTTCTTC. Translation gives CASSSRQLAGAYNEQFF.

CDR3 coding DNA: TGCGCCAGCAGCTGGTCTAGCGGGGATATTGAGCAGTTCTTC. Translated: CASSWSSGDIEQFF. V usage is TRBV5-1 and J usage is TRBJ2-1; 9 bases are a match to TRBD2. V dropped 3 bases and J dropped 9; count of bases not matched to a gene: 7. The CDR3 extends over 14 amino acids. Germline V gene sequence: CDR1 SGHRS, CDR2 YFSETQ.

This clonotype was seen more than once but under ten times. J is TRBJ2-1 and V is TRBV11-2; D not certain. Per the germline V gene, CDR1 is SGHAT and CDR2 is FQNNGV. The ends were cut back, 5 bases at V and 5 bases at J, with 22 bases in the middle. This CDR3 is 17 amino acids long. Here the CDR3 reads CASSLRVSELGNNEQFF. The CDR3 nucleotides are TGTGCCAGCAGCCTCCGGGTCTCCGAACTTGGAAACAATGAGCAGTTCTTC.

The chain joins TRBV29-1 to TRBJ2-7; 10 bases are shared with TRBD2. This CDR3 region has 17 residues. Germline V lookup: CDR1 SQVTM, CDR2 ANQGSEA. Trimming cost V 5 bases and J 2 bases; bases outside gene matches: 15. The CDR3 DNA reads TGCAGCGTTACCGTGCAGGAAACCGGGACTAGCGCCTACGAGCAGTACTTC. This encodes CSVTVQETGTSAYEQYF.

The chain joins TRBV6-5 to TRBJ1-1, with D perhaps TRBD1 (5 bases). CDR3 length: 14 amino acids. Germline-derived CDR1 and CDR2 are MNHEY and SVGAGI. V was shortened by 2 bases and J by 4 bases, with 11 bases between the two germline ends. CDR3 region: CASSYPQGVTEAFF. CDR3 nucleotides: TGTGCCAGCAGTTACCCTCAGGGAGTCACTGAAGCTTTCTTT.

This clonotype was seen only a few times. The chain recombines TRBV12-3 or TRBV12-4 with TRBJ1-1, with D tentatively TRBD1 (5 bases). V was pared by 6 bases and J by 4 bases, with 15 bases between. The CDR3 is made up of 14 amino acids. The CDR3 nucleotides read TGTGCCAGCAGCCCCGGGGGTGGGGGCACTGAAGCTTTCTTT. Its translation: CASSPGGGGTEAFF.

There are a few counts of this clonotype. The rearrangement joins TRBV20-1 to TRBJ2-5, with D possibly being TRBD2 (7 bases). CDR1 DFQATT and CDR2 SNEGSKA come from the germline V gene (reference sequence). V shed 3 bases and J shed 1 base, with 24 bases lying between them. The CDR3 contains 18 residues. As DNA, the CDR3 is TGCAGTGCTAGTAGGCTTGGTCGTAGAGGGGGGGTCCAAGAGACCCAGTACTTC. Its translation: CSASRLGRRGGVQETQYF.

The chain links TRBV10-1 to TRBJ1-6, with D perhaps TRBD1 (5 bases). The germline CDR1 and CDR2 sequences are WNHNN and SYGVQD (reference sequence). The CDR3 sequence is 15 residues long. V shed 2 bases and J shed 6 bases, with 11 bases lying between them. The CDR3 reads CASSEDQGVNSPLHF. CDR3 in DNA: TGCGCCAGCAGTGAGGACCAAGGGGTTAATTCACCCCTCCACTTT.

The chain combines TRBV5-1 with TRBJ2-1, with 13 bases fitting TRBD2. The CDR3 contains 20 residues. Losses at the gene ends were 0 bases for V and 12 bases for J; bases not matched to a gene: 21. Germline assignment: CDR1 SGHRS and CDR2 YFSETQ. The CDR3 DNA follows: TGCGCCAGCAGCTTGGGCGGGCACCAACTAGCGGGAGGGCCGAGTATGAGGCAGTTCTTC. This sequence encodes CASSLGGHQLAGGPSMRQFF.

The chain links TRBV19 to TRBJ1-5; D perhaps matches TRBD1 (6 bases). Germline V gene data show CDR1 as LNHDA and CDR2 as SQIVND (reference sequence). Trimming took off 6 bases at V and 0 bases at J, with 15 bases between the two ends. This CDR3 is 16 amino acids long. CDR3 nucleotides: TGTGCCAGTAGCTATGGACAGCATGATAGCAATCAGCCCCAGCATTTT. Translating it yields CASSYGQHDSNQPQHF.

The chain carries TRBV3-1 and TRBJ2-7; 8 bases fit TRBD2. V shed 3 bases, J shed 9 bases, and the junction held 10 bases outside the gene matches. Germline V gene data show CDR1 as LGHDT and CDR2 as YNNKEL (reference sequence). The CDR3 has 14 amino acids. The CDR3 DNA follows: TGTGCCAGCAGCCAGGAAACCGGGACTAGAGCGCAGTACTTC. Protein sequence: CASSQETGTRAQYF.

A few counts support this clonotype. The CDR3 nucleotides are TGCAGCGTTGACTCGCCAGATACGCAGTATTTT. This translates into CSVDSPDTQYF. The V call is TRBV29-1, the J call TRBJ2-3; D is uncertain. The germline V and J ends were trimmed by 3 bases and 4 bases, with 5 bases remaining between them. Germline-derived CDR1 and CDR2 are SQVTM and ANQGSEA. CDR3 length: 11 amino acids.

This chain uses TRBV6-1 with TRBJ2-7; D tentatively reads TRBD1 or TRBD2 (6 bases each). This CDR3 has 14 residues. CDR1 and CDR2 from the germline V gene are MNHNS and SASEGT. V was pared by 4 bases and J by 3 bases, with 13 bases between. The CDR3 bases are TGTGCCAGCAGTGCACGAGGGGGGCTCTACGAGCAGTACTTC. As protein: CASSARGGLYEQYF.

The CDR3 spells CSVGRRVDNEQFF. The CDR3 DNA is TGCAGCGTTGGTCGACGCGTTGACAATGAGCAGTTCTTC. The chain recombines TRBV29-1 with TRBJ2-1; D is unresolved. This CDR3 comprises 13 residues. The ends were cut back, 4 bases at V and 5 bases at J, with 12 bases in the middle. Per germline, CDR1 SQVTM and CDR2 ANQGSEA.

The gene calls are TRBV20-1 and TRBJ2-7; 8 nucleotides agree with TRBD1. V lost 5 bases to trimming and J lost 9 bases; unmatched junction nucleotides: 6. CDR3 length: 11 amino acids. Per germline, CDR1 DFQATT and CDR2 SNEGSKA (reference sequence). The CDR3 DNA reads TGCAGTGCTTGGACAGGGAGAAGGCAGTACTTC. Translation gives CSAWTGRRQYF.

In this sample, this clonotype turned up a few times. The V call is TRBV4-2, the J call TRBJ2-3; 9 nucleotides align to TRBD2. The CDR3 contains 16 residues. V shed 0 bases, J shed 3 bases, and the junction held 4 bases outside the gene matches. CDR1 and CDR2 from the germline V gene are LGHNA and YNFKEQ. DNA of the CDR3: TGTGCCAGCAGCCAAGATTTTACTAGCGGGACAGATACGCAGTATTTT. Encoded protein: CASSQDFTSGTDTQYF.

A few counts support this clonotype. CDR3 coding DNA: TGTGCCACCAGTGATTTCCCGGCTAGCGGGAGATCGGAGACCCAGTACTTC. It is translated as CATSDFPASGRSETQYF. The V call is TRBV24-1, the J call TRBJ2-5, with 10 bases fitting TRBD2. The CDR3 extends over 17 amino acids. Germline trimming cut 1 base from V and 5 bases from J; bases unmatched to any gene: 9. Germline CDR1 is KGHDR and CDR2 is SFDVKD.

This clonotype was detected a few times. The chain recombines TRBV5-1 with TRBJ2-7, with TRBD1 identical over 7 bases. Trimming at V came to 5 bases and at J to 2 bases, leaving 13 bases not matched to a gene. This CDR3 spans 16 amino acids. Germline assignment: CDR1 SGHRS and CDR2 YFSETQ. This CDR3 reads CASRSPWGQKAYEQYF. CDR3 bases: TGCGCCAGCAGGTCTCCCTGGGGACAGAAAGCCTACGAGCAGTACTTC.

This clonotype came up a few times. This chain links TRBV12-3 or TRBV12-4 with TRBJ2-7; a weak D match, TRBD2 (5 bases). V gave up 1 base and J gave up 5 bases, with 9 bases separating them. CDR3 length equals 13 residues. Written as DNA, the CDR3 is TGTGCCAGCAGTTTAGTAGTGCGGGACGAGCAGTACTTC. Its protein is CASSLVVRDEQYF.

The sample holds a few counts of this clonotype. V gene TRBV6-1 combines with J gene TRBJ2-7; possible D gene TRBD1, 6 bases. Germline V CDR1 and CDR2: MNHNS, SASEGT. Trimming removed 7 bases at V and 4 bases at J, with 17 bases between. The CDR3 totals 14 residues. The CDR3 DNA is TGTGCCAGCACGCAACAGGGAAATGATTACGAGCAGTACTTC. It codes for CASTQQGNDYEQYF.

This chain joins TRBV10-2 and TRBJ1-5; D unresolved. Germline V gene data show CDR1 as WSHSY and CDR2 as SAAADI. V was cut by 2 bases and J by 9 bases, with 8 bases left in between. The CDR3 is 12 residues long. The CDR3 DNA follows: TGCGCCAGCAGTGAGGTAGAAGGGCCCCAGCATTTT. Translation: CASSEVEGPQHF.